These 17 T cell receptor beta chains came from one sample sequenced in a study of radiation and T cells in renal cell carcinoma. Time point denoted: baseline pretreatment blood. As for treatment: 15 Gy SBRT to primary tumor, nephrectomy 4 weeks later. Clones were sequenced by immunoSEQ multiplex PCR, and TCRdb holds only the in-frame ones, with some missing. This table has tens of thousands of clones, 65% to 80% appearing once. This sample comprised blood, obtained from a patient whose treatment included radiotherapy and nephrectomy. Every receptor here comes from a man aged 55 to 70 with renal cell carcinoma.

The chain combines TRBV19 with TRBJ1-3, with unresolved D. The V end was cut by 3 bases, the J end by 0 bases, with 6 bases between. CDR1 is LNHDA and CDR2 is SQIVND in the germline V gene (reference sequence). The CDR3 consists of 14 residues. CDR3 bases: TGTGCCAGTAGTATGGGTGTCTCTGGAAACACCATATATTTT. This codes for CASSMGVSGNTIYF.

V and J are TRBV18 and TRBJ1-4, with D possibly being TRBD1 (6 bases). Germline V gene lookup returns CDR1 KGHSH and CDR2 LQKENI. CDR3 length: 14 amino acids. Trimming stripped 10 bases from V and 7 bases from J, with 19 bases between. DNA for the CDR3: TGTGCCACCACGGGACAATCTAGGGGTGAAAAACTGTTTTTT. This encodes CATTGQSRGEKLFF. Filled out from reference TRBV18 and TRBJ1-4, the complete variable domain reads NAGVMQNPRHLVRRRGQEARLRCSPMKGHSHVYWYRQLPEEGLKFMVYLQKENIIDESGMPKERFSAEFPKEGPSILRIQQVVRGDSAAYFCATTGQSRGEKLFFGSGTQLSVL.

The chain joins TRBV11-3 to TRBJ2-2; 8 nucleotides agree with TRBD2. Germline CDR1 SGHNT, CDR2 YENEEA. V shed 2 bases, J shed 5 bases, and the junction held 7 bases outside the gene matches. The CDR3 totals 16 residues. This chain's CDR3 is CASSLSAGGGTGELFF. CDR3 in DNA: TGTGCCAGCAGCTTATCGGCGGGAGGAGGGACCGGGGAGCTGTTTTTT.

The chain is built from TRBV5-4 and TRBJ2-1; possible D gene TRBD2, 6 bases. The CDR3 length is 15 residues. Germline V CDR1 and CDR2: SGHNT, YYREEE (reference sequence). Trimming removed 0 bases at V and 2 bases at J, with 9 bases between. The CDR3 sequence: CASSLVRGTYNEQFF. For the CDR3, the DNA is TGTGCCAGCAGCTTGGTGCGGGGTACCTACAATGAGCAGTTCTTC.

The V gene is TRBV11-3, the J gene TRBJ2-5; 16 positions agree with TRBD2. Per the germline V gene, CDR1 is SGHNT and CDR2 is YENEEA. V shed 5 bases, J shed 5 bases, and the junction held 5 bases outside the gene matches. The CDR3 spans 16 residues. CDR3 sequence: CASSLGLAGGEETQYF. For the CDR3, the DNA is TGTGCCAGCAGCCTGGGACTAGCGGGAGGGGAGGAGACCCAGTACTTC.

The J gene is TRBJ2-1, the V gene TRBV4-3; perhaps TRBD2 as D (6 bases). There are 18 residues in the CDR3. From germline, CDR1 is LGHNA and CDR2 YSLEER. V lost 0 bases to trimming and J lost 0 bases, with 15 bases between them. CDR3 loop: CASSQDPPGVSSYNEQFF. DNA of the CDR3: TGCGCCAGCAGCCAAGATCCGCCGGGGGTAAGCTCCTACAATGAGCAGTTCTTC.

V usage is TRBV2 and J usage is TRBJ1-5; the D gene is possibly TRBD1 (5 bases). CDR1 is SNHLY, CDR2 FYNNEI, per germline. Trimming pared 11 bases from V and 4 bases from J, leaving 15 bases between. There are 13 residues in the CDR3. CDR3 sequence (DNA): TGTGCCTCGATGACGGGGGGAAATCAGCCCCAGCATTTT. Protein: CASMTGGNQPQHF. Full variable domain (remainder filled in from reference TRBV2 and TRBJ1-5): EPEVTQTPSHQVTQMGQEVILRCVPISNHLYFYWYRQILGQKVEFLVSFYNNEISEKSEIFDDQFSVERPDGSNFTLKIRSTKLEDSAMYFCASMTGGNQPQHFGDGTRLSIL.

V is TRBV6-6 and J is TRBJ1-1; TRBD1 agrees at 12 bases. V trimming: 6 bases; J trimming: 12 bases; junction bases outside the gene matches: 8. CDR1 and CDR2 from the germline V gene are MNHNY and SVGAGI (reference sequence). The length of the CDR3 is 13 residues. Here the CDR3 reads CASSSGGQGASFF. DNA for the CDR3: TGTGCCAGCAGCTCGGGGGGACAGGGGGCATCTTTCTTT.

The J gene is TRBJ2-5, the V gene TRBV2, with 7 bases lining up with TRBD2. Trimming cost V 3 bases and J 2 bases; bases outside gene matches: 6. CDR1 and CDR2 from the germline V gene are SNHLY and FYNNEI. CDR3 length: 15 amino acids. The CDR3 DNA sequence: TGTGCCAGCAGTGAGGGTCTAGCGGATCAAGAGACCCAGTACTTC. It translates to CASSEGLADQETQYF. Variable domain in full (rest from reference TRBV2 and TRBJ2-5): EPEVTQTPSHQVTQMGQEVILRCVPISNHLYFYWYRQILGQKVEFLVSFYNNEISEKSEIFDDQFSVERPDGSNFTLKIRSTKLEDSAMYFCASSEGLADQETQYFGPGTRLLVL.

The rearrangement joins TRBV10-3 to TRBJ1-1, with a possible D match to TRBD1 (6 bases). The ends were cut back, 10 bases at V and 0 bases at J, with 12 bases in the middle. From germline, CDR1 is ENHRY and CDR2 SYGVKD. The CDR3 is 13 amino acids. In nucleotides, the CDR3 is TGTGCCACCGCCCAGGGGTTGAACACTGAAGCTTTCTTT. It specifies CATAQGLNTEAFF.

This rearrangement joins TRBV6-6 to TRBJ1-1; D gene unclear. V shed 6 bases and J shed 5 bases, with 13 bases lying between them. In germline, CDR1 is MNHNY, CDR2 SVGAGI (reference sequence). This CDR3 region has 13 residues. The chain's CDR3 is CASSRTEETEAFF. The CDR3 region has the DNA TGTGCCAGCAGCCGCACCGAGGAAACTGAAGCTTTCTTT.

The chain recombines TRBV29-1 with TRBJ2-1, with TRBD2 as a possible D gene (6 bases). The length of the CDR3 is 13 residues. Germline values: CDR1 SQVTM, CDR2 ANQGSEA. V was cut by 5 bases and J by 2 bases, with 10 bases left in between. The CDR3 DNA is TGCAGCGTTATCGGGGGTCCCTACAATGAGCAGTTCTTC. This translates into CSVIGGPYNEQFF.

V usage is TRBV11-3 and J usage is TRBJ1-4; D uncertain. V lost 4 bases to trimming and J lost 5 bases, with 11 bases between them. This CDR3 contains 14 residues. Germline-derived CDR1 and CDR2 are SGHNT and YENEEA. CDR3 sequence (DNA): TGTGCCAGCAGCTCCCACGGTGGGAATGAAAAACTGTTTTTT. Residues: CASSSHGGNEKLFF.

This clone was seen a few times. The V call is TRBV5-4, the J call TRBJ2-5, with 12 bases fitting TRBD2. Trimming removed 3 bases from V and 6 bases from J; junction bases left unmatched: 12. Looked up from germline, CDR1 is SGHNT and CDR2 is YYREEE (reference sequence). The CDR3 covers 17 residues. The CDR3 sequence: CASSSRTLAGGPQTQYF. The CDR3 DNA sequence: TGTGCCAGCAGCTCACGTACTCTAGCGGGAGGGCCACAGACCCAGTACTTC.

This clone was seen a handful of times. The rearrangement uses TRBV7-9 and TRBJ2-1, with TRBD2 identical over 8 bases. Germline V gene sequence: CDR1 SEHNR, CDR2 FQNEAQ (reference sequence). This CDR3 comprises 15 residues. Losses at the gene ends were 0 bases for V and 5 bases for J; bases not matched to a gene: 3. The CDR3: CASSLALAANNEQFF. The CDR3 DNA reads TGTGCCAGCAGCTTAGCACTAGCGGCGAACAATGAGCAGTTCTTC.

The genes are TRBV7-9 and TRBJ2-3; a possible D gene is TRBD2 (6 bases). Germline CDR1 and CDR2: SEHNR and FQNEAQ (reference sequence). V lost 2 bases and J 4 bases, leaving 10 bases between the germline ends. The CDR3 runs to 14 residues. The CDR3 sequence: CASSLSGRADTQYF. The CDR3 DNA follows: TGTGCCAGCAGCTTATCCGGGAGAGCAGATACGCAGTATTTT.

J is TRBJ2-1 and V is TRBV4-3, with 11 bases identical to TRBD2. Trimming cost V 0 bases and J 4 bases; bases outside gene matches: 14. The CDR3 sequence is 20 residues long. Germline loops: CDR1 LGHNA, CDR2 YSLEER. CDR3 sequence: CASSQDFVRWLAGGYNEQFF. In DNA, the CDR3 is TGCGCCAGCAGCCAAGATTTCGTCCGTTGGCTAGCGGGGGGATACAATGAGCAGTTCTTC.